A single sample gave rise to the 8 T cell receptor beta chains below, sequenced in a study of T cells in Graves' hyperthyroidism and ophthalmopathy. Template material for amplifying TCR beta CDR3 regions consisted of RNA transcripts. The HTBI primer set was used in a first-round RT-PCR of the TCR CDR3. From the multiplex PCR reads, TCRdb called clonotypes with MiXCR, one entry per CDR3 protein. Altogether approximately 530,000 distinct CDR3 sequences are present, 16% being singletons, with the ten largest covering 18%. The specimen sequenced was blood. Receptor source: a woman under 30 with Graves' hyperthyroidism.

The V call is TRBV20-1, the J call TRBJ2-3, with D perhaps being TRBD1 or TRBD2 (7 bases each). CDR1 DFQATT and CDR2 SNEGSKA come from the germline V gene (reference sequence). The CDR3 contains 17 residues. The germline V and J ends were trimmed by 3 bases and 5 bases, with 24 bases remaining between them. CDR3 sequence: CSASPLAGGAGLDTQYF. CDR3 in DNA: TGCAGTGCTAGCCCATTAGCAGGGGGGGCAGGGCTAGATACGCAGTATTTT.

This clonotype was observed a few times. The rearrangement joins TRBV6-1 to TRBJ2-5, with TRBD2 identical over 7 bases. J gave up 5 bases and V 1 base, and 4 bases lay outside the gene matches. Germline-derived CDR1 and CDR2 are MNHNS and SASEGT. The CDR3 has 14 residues. The CDR3 DNA follows: TGTGCCAGCAGTGAAGGCCAGGGAGGGGAGACCCAGTACTTC. Residues: CASSEGQGGETQYF.

In its sample, this clonotype was seen many times. The V call is TRBV28, the J call TRBJ2-7; 8 nucleotides align to TRBD2. This CDR3 has 19 amino acids. V trimming: 4 bases; J trimming: 5 bases; junction bases outside the gene matches: 22. Germline values: CDR1 MDHEN, CDR2 SYDVKM. Here the CDR3 DNA reads TGTGCCAGCAGTTCCTTTTTTAGACTGTCTCGGACTAGCCGCCACGAGCAGTACTTC. Translation: CASSSFFRLSRTSRHEQYF.

This clonotype was detected many times. J is TRBJ2-7 and V is TRBV12-3 or TRBV12-4, with TRBD2 matching 14 bases. Trimming took 6 bases from V and 6 from J; bases not matched to a gene: 7. The CDR3 contains 15 residues. CDR3 DNA sequence: TGTGCCAGCAGCAGAGGGACTAGCGGGAGTCTCGAGCAGTACTTC. It codes for CASSRGTSGSLEQYF.

This clonotype was seen repeatedly, ten times or more. V usage is TRBV3-1 and J usage is TRBJ1-2; tentative D call: TRBD1 (6 bases). The germline V and J ends were trimmed by 0 bases and 7 bases, with 9 bases remaining between them. Looked up from germline, CDR1 is LGHDT and CDR2 is YNNKEL (reference sequence). CDR3 length: 13 residues. CDR3 coding DNA: TGTGCCAGCAGCCAAGAACAGGGTGCTGGCTACACCTTC. Translated, it gives CASSQEQGAGYTF.

This clonotype appeared many times. The chain combines TRBV3-1 with TRBJ2-5, with D unresolved. The CDR3 is made up of 12 amino acids. Deletions cut 6 bases from V and 9 bases from J, with 14 bases between. CDR1 is LGHDT, CDR2 YNNKEL, per germline (reference sequence). The CDR3 sequence: CASSVPPSAQYF. The CDR3 nucleotides are TGTGCCAGCAGTGTACCTCCTTCGGCCCAGTACTTC.

This clonotype was seen at least ten times. The rearrangement uses TRBV7-8 and TRBJ2-1, with D possibly matching TRBD1 (6 bases). The V gene lost 6 bases and the J gene lost 5 bases, with 17 bases spanning the gap. The CDR3 contains 15 residues. Germline V gives CDR1 SGHVS, CDR2 FQNEAQ. CDR3 loop: CASSSGHPRDNEQFF. DNA of the CDR3: TGTGCCAGCAGTTCGGGACACCCCCGCGACAATGAGCAGTTCTTC.

This rearrangement joins TRBV2 to TRBJ1-1, with TRBD1 as a possible D gene (6 bases). V was clipped by 0 bases and J by 10 bases, with 15 bases between them. This CDR3 region has 14 residues. Germline V gene data show CDR1 as SNHLY and CDR2 as FYNNEI. CDR3 loop: CASSEALGRGAAFF. CDR3 nucleotide sequence: TGTGCCAGCAGTGAAGCACTAGGCAGGGGTGCAGCTTTCTTT.